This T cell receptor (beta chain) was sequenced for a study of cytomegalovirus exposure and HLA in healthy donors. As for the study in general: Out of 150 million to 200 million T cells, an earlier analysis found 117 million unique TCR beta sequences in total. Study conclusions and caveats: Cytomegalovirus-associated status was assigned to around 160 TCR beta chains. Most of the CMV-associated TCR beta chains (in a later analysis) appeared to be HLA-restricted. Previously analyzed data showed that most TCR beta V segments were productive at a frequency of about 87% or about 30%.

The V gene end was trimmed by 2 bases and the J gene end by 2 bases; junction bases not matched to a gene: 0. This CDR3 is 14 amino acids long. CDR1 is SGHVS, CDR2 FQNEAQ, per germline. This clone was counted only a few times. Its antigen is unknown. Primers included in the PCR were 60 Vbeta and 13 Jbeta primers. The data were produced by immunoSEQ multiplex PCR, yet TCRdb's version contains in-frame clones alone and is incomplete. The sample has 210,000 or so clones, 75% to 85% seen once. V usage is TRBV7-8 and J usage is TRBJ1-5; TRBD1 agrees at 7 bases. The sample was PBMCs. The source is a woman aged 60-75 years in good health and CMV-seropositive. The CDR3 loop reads CASSLTGGNQPQHF. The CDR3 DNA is TGTGCCAGCAGCTTAACAGGGGGCAATCAGCCCCAGCATTTT. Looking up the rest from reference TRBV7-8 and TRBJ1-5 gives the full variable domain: GAGVSQSPRYKVAKRGQDVALRCDPISGHVSLFWYQQALGQGPEFLTYFQNEAQLDKSGLPSDRFFAERPEGSVSTLKIQRTQQEDSAVYLCASSLTGGNQPQHFGDGTRLSIL.